This record concerns one T cell receptor beta chain sequence. The antigen is undetermined. This sample stems from a study of immune evolution from preneoplasia to lung adenocarcinoma. Turning to the study itself: HLA loss of heterozygosity: under 7.5% AIS, about 15% MIA, about 30% ADC, none AAH.

Findings and caveats of the study: Clonality was highest in normal lung, lower in later-stage lesions apparently.

CDR1 and CDR2 (germline): MDHEN, SYDVKM. The CDR3 length is 14 residues. The ends lost 8 bases at V and 6 bases at J; junction bases unmatched: 12. Sequencing used immunoSEQ multiplex PCR; TCRdb keeps in-frame clones, though not all of them. The data show 9,000 to 10,000 clones, roughly 91% seen once. Sample: FFPE invasive lung adenocarcinoma tissue. This chain joins TRBV28 and TRBJ1-1, with TRBD1 identical over 7 bases. This receptor was obtained from a person between 65 and 79 years old with invasive lung adenocarcinoma. Some clones in this sample may be carry-over from other donors' samples. CDR3 DNA sequence: TGTGCCAGCCCTTCCCGGCAGGGACAGTCTGAAGCTTTCTTT. Protein product: CASPSRQGQSEAFF.